This T cell receptor beta chain was sequenced for a study of post-analysis software for immune sequencing data (dated by TCRdb to 2015 to 2017). With respect to the entire study: Relapsing-remitting, secondary progressive and progressive-relapsing multiple sclerosis were recorded as disease courses, and subtype annotation was lacking for some patients. The patient repertoires were compared against 11 previously published healthy control repertoires obtained from donors aged about 6 to 27 years. A subset of samples was prepared in parallel using single-end sample barcoding, then pooled and co-amplified after Illumina adapter ligation. Points the paper makes about the study in general: The control group was slightly older than the multiple sclerosis patient group. Patients showed significantly higher frequencies than controls for a handful of TRBV segments, among them TRBV5-6, TRBV5-1 and TRBV20-1. Strong co-clustering of samples prepared in the same batch was shown by direct clustering with F measure, prompting a batch-effect correction. Normalized Chao1 diversity was significantly lower in multiple sclerosis patients than controls, suggesting substantial peripheral T-cell clonal expansion.

TCR beta repertoires were profiled from peripheral blood of about a dozen young patients with multiple sclerosis to demonstrate the VDJtools post-analysis software. The multiple sclerosis patients were children and adolescents between about 6 and 16 years of age. The library came from PCR. TCRdb lists the instrument as Illumina HiSeq 2500. To reduce PCR and sequencing biases, unique molecular identifiers were built into the TCR beta cDNA libraries. Some 500,000 cDNA molecules were obtained per 1 to 10 million input T cells, so each molecule approximated one T cell. Patient libraries were prepared and sequenced with the same protocol used for the earlier healthy control dataset. Within a given batch, samples were prepared together, multiplexed and sequenced on the same HiSeq lane. On the authors' methods: MIGEC handled the raw barcoded reads, throwing out single-read molecular identifier groups before consensus assembly and CDR3 extraction. VDJtools was used for post-analysis of the clonotype tables, with diversity normalized by down-sampling every dataset to the smallest sample size. Repertoire overlap clustering matched CDR3 amino acid but not nucleotide sequences to correct batch-related cross-sample contamination. TCRdb passed the public sequencing reads through fastp at Q25 and MiXCR, retaining productive beta sequences. Duplicate CDR3 protein sequences are folded into a single record with the most common DNA and genes. Here the V and J calls rest on TCRdb's processing, not on the authors' analysis. The sample profile shows approximately 730,000 distinct CDR3 sequences; under 60% of them were found once. The top ten constitute roughly 4.5% of the sample.

Turning to this clonotype: Its antigen has not been determined. Within one base of it there is no much larger clone, and no base qualities were kept.

Unmatched junction bases come to 9, with V trimmed by 7 bases and J by 1 base. Spanning cysteine to phenylalanine, the CDR3 consists of 17 amino acids. This entry keeps only the CDR3 DNA: 51 bases, framed from base 1. The sequencing sample was made of blood. This sequence was found in a girl between 5 and 17 years old with multiple sclerosis. The sequence is built from TRBV12-3 or TRBV12-4 and TRBJ1-5; the junction holds 11 bases that match TRBD1. The CDR3 protein sequence reads: CASTHWTGGKSNQPQHF. The DNA sequence is TGTGCCAGCACCCATTGGACAGGGGGCAAGAGCAATCAGCCCCAGCATTTT.